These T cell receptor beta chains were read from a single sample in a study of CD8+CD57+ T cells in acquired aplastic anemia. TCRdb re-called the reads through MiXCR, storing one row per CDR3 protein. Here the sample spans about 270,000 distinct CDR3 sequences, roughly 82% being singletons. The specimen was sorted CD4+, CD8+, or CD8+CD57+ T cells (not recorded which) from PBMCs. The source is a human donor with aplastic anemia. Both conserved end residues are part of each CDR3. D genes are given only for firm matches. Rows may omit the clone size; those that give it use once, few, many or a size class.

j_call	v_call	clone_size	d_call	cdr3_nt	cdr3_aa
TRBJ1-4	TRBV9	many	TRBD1	TGTGCCAGCAGCCCCCAGACAGGGGGTCATGAAAAACTGTTTTTT	CASSPQTGGHEKLFF
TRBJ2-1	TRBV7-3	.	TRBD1	TGTGCCAGCAGCTCGCGGGACAGGAAATACAATGAGCAGTTCTTC	CASSSRDRKYNEQFF
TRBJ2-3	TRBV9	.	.	TGTGCCAGCGGAAGAGGGGCAGATACGCAGTATTTT	CASGRGADTQYF
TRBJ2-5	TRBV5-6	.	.	TGTGCCAGCAGCCCCGTTGACGGCCAAGAGACCCAGTACTTC	CASSPVDGQETQYF
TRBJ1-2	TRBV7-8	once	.	TGTGCCAGCAGCTTAGCGGGGGGCGCCGATACGCAGTACATTTTC	CASSLAGGADTQYIF
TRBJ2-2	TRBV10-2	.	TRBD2	TGCGCCAGCAGCGGTCTAGCGGGGAACACAGATGAGCTGTTTTTT	CASSGLAGNTDELFF
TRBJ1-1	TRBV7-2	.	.	TGTGCCAGCAGCTTAGATCTCAGAGGGGGAGATGCACAGTTCTTT	CASSLDLRGGDAQFF
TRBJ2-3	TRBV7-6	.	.	TGTGCCAGCGGCTTGAGGGCCACAGATACGCCCCACTTT	CASGLRATDTPHF
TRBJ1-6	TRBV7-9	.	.	TGTGCCAGCAGCTTAGCAGGAGGGGCCCTGAAACAGTCACCCCTCCACTTT	CASSLAGGALKQSPLHF
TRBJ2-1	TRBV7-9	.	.	TGTACCAGCAGCTCCCCTGGGTCCCGGCGGACCGAGCAGCAGTTCTTC	CTSSSPGSRRTEQQFF
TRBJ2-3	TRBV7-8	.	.	TGTGCCAGCGGCTTAGGGGGAACAGCCGATAAGTATTTT	CASGLGGTADKYF
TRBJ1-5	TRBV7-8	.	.	TGTGCCAGCAGCTATGATCCAGACGGTCAGGCCCAGCCCTTT	CASSYDPDGQAQPF
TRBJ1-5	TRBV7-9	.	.	TGTGCCAGCAGTGATGGGGGGGGTCATCAGCAGTTTTTC	CASSDGGGHQQFF
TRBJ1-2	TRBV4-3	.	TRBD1	TGCGCCAGCAGCCAAGATAGGACAGGGAACTATGGCTACACCTTC	CASSQDRTGNYGYTF
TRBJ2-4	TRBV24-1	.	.	TGTGCCACCAGTGAAGGCCGAGCCAAAAACATTCAGTACTTC	CATSEGRAKNIQYF
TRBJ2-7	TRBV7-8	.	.	TGTGCCAGCAGCTTTCATCCAGACGGGACGCCCTACGAGCAGTACTTC	CASSFHPDGTPYEQYF
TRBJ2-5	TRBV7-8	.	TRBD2	TGTGCCAGCAGTTTAGCGGGCTATCGCGTTACGGAGACCCAGTACTTC	CASSLAGYRVTETQYF
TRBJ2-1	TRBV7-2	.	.	TGTGCCAGCAGCTTTCAAAGAGGCGGGGAGAATGATGAGCAGTTCTTC	CASSFQRGGENDEQFF
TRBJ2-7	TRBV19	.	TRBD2	TGTGCCAGCAGCTTGACTAGCGGGAGCGGAGATAAGCAGTACTTC	CASSLTSGSGDKQYF
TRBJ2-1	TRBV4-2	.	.	TGTGCCAGCAGCCTCTCCCTAGTGGGGCACAATGAGCAGTTCTTC	CASSLSLVGHNEQFF
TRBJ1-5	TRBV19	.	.	TGTTTCTGTAGCAGCTGTTCCGGGTACAATCAGCCCCAGCATTTT	CFCSSCSGYNQPQHF
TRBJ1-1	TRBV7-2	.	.	TGTGCCAGCAGCTTATCAGTGGCAGGGCAAGATACAGCTTTCTTT	CASSLSVAGQDTAFF
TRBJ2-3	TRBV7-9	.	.	TGTGCCAGCAGCTTCGCCGGGGGTCACTACGAGCAGTACTTT	CASSFAGGHYEQYF
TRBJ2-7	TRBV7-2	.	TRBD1	TGTGCCAGCAGCTTCACAGGGGGCGCCGACGAGCAGTACTTC	CASSFTGGADEQYF
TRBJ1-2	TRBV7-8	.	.	TGTGCCAGCAGCTTCAGAGGAGGTACGAACACTGAGGCTTCCTTC	CASSFRGGTNTEASF
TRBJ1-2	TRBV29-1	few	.	TGCAGCGTTAATAGCCTCTATGGCTACACCTTC	CSVNSLYGYTF
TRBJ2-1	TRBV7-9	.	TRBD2	TGTGCCAGCAGCTTTCAAAGAAGCGGGGTGTGTGTTGAGCAGTTCTTC	CASSFQRSGVCVEQFF
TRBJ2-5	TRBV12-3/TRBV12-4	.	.	TGTGCCAGCAGCGTCTCCCTCCGGGGAGGAGAGACCCAGTACTTC	CASSVSLRGGETQYF
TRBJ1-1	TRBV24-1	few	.	TGTGCCACCAGTGATTCCGGAGAGGGAAGTATTACTGAAGCTTTCTTT	CATSDSGEGSITEAFF
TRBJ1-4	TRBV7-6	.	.	TGTGCCAGCAGCTCATATGAAAAACTGTTTTTT	CASSSYEKLFF
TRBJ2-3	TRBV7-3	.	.	TGCGCCAGCAGAGCGGGTCAGTGGGTGTCGGGGTATTTT	CASRAGQWVSGYF
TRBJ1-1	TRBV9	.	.	TGTGCCAGCAGCGTTGGGCAGAACGGCTACAATGAGCCTTTCTTT	CASSVGQNGYNEPFF
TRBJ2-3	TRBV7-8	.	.	TGTGCCAGCAGCTTAGGGGGCACTCATGCGAAGTATTTT	CASSLGGTHAKYF
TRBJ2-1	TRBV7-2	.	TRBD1	TGTGCCAGCAGTATACAGGGGGCAACTAATGAAAAACTGTTCTTC	CASSIQGATNEKLFF
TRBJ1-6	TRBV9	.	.	TGTGCCAGCAGCTTGGGGTCAGGTACGCAGAATTTTCCCCTCCACTTT	CASSLGSGTQNFPLHF
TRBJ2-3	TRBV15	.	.	TGTGCCACCAGCATGGACGGAGGTCCCGATACGCAGTATTTT	CATSMDGGPDTQYF
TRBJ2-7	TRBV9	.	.	TGTGCCAGCAGCGGAGGCAGTGGGGGAGCCGAGCAGTACTTC	CASSGGSGGAEQYF
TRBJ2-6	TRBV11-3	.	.	TGTGCCAGCAGCTTTGATCTGACAGACGTCCTGACTTTC	CASSFDLTDVLTF
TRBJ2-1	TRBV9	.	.	TGTGCCAGTAGCATGGCGAGCGGAGACTACAATGATGAGTTCTTC	CASSMASGDYNDEFF
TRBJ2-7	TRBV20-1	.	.	TGCAGTGCTAGAGCGGCAACAACCACCAAGCAGTACTTC	CSARAATTTKQYF
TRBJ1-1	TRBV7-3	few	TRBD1	TGTGCCAGCTCAAGACAGGCCAACGCCGTTGAACAGGGGGAAGCTTTCTTT	CASSRQANAVEQGEAFF